This entry lists 7 T cell receptor beta chains sequenced from one sample in a study of blood T cell repertoires in COVID-19. TCRdb's copy holds only in-frame clones and misses some; the assay was immunoSEQ multiplex PCR. Altogether over 100,000 clones are present, about 80% being singletons, with the ten largest covering under 30%. The sequencing input was peripheral blood. All receptors come from a man in his sixties with acute or convalescent COVID-19.

This chain uses TRBV18 with TRBJ2-1; D may be TRBD2 (6 bases). Germline CDR1 is KGHSH and CDR2 is LQKENI. There are 15 residues in the CDR3. Trimming cost V 3 bases and J 1 base, with 10 bases left between them. The CDR3 nucleotides read TGTGCCAGCTCACCCCGGGAGTTATCCTACAATGAGCAGTTCTTC. The encoded protein is CASSPRELSYNEQFF.

V and J are TRBV19 and TRBJ2-3; TRBD1 matches 7 bases. The V gene's germline CDR1 is LNHDA and CDR2 SQIVND (reference sequence). This CDR3 contains 13 residues. After removal of 3 bases from V and 5 bases from J, the junction contained 2 bases not matched to a gene. In DNA form, the CDR3 reads TGTGCCAGTAGTATCCCAGGGGGAGATACGCAGTATTTT. Its protein is CASSIPGGDTQYF.

The chain links TRBV7-6 to TRBJ1-2; 8 bases agree with TRBD1. After removal of 2 bases from V and 2 bases from J, the junction contained 10 bases not matched to a gene. Per germline, CDR1 SGHVS and CDR2 FNYEAQ. The length of the CDR3 is 17 residues. DNA for the CDR3: TGTGCCAGCAGCTTAACCTATACAGGGGGAAGGAACTATGGCTACACCTTC. It is translated as CASSLTYTGGRNYGYTF.

V gene TRBV9 combines with J gene TRBJ2-3; 11 bases fit TRBD2. The ends lost 2 bases at V and 5 bases at J; junction bases unmatched: 4. Germline-derived CDR1 and CDR2 are SGDLS and YYNGEE. The CDR3 sequence is 15 residues long. The CDR3 loop is CASSVTSGSIDTQYF. The CDR3 DNA reads as TGTGCCAGCAGCGTCACTAGCGGGAGTATAGATACGCAGTATTTT. The variable domain in full, completed from reference TRBV9 and TRBJ2-3, reads DSGVTQTPKHLITATGQRVTLRCSPRSGDLSVYWYQQSLDQGLQFLIQYYNGEERAKGNILERFSAQQFPDLHSELNLSSLELGDSALYFCASSVTSGSIDTQYFGPGTRLTVL.

The rearrangement links TRBV7-2 to TRBJ1-4; a possible D gene is TRBD1 (6 bases). Trimming left V 3 bases short and J 8 bases short, with 13 bases between. CDR1 is SGHTA and CDR2 is FQGNSA in the germline V gene. This CDR3 is built from 14 residues. CDR3 residues: CASSLRGIEEKLFF. The DNA for the CDR3 is TGTGCCAGCAGCTTGAGGGGGATAGAGGAAAAACTGTTTTTT.

This clone was picked up many times. The chain combines TRBV10-3 with TRBJ1-5, with 10 bases identical to TRBD1. Unmatched junction bases numbered 12, after V lost 2 bases and J lost 2 bases. This CDR3 spans 19 amino acids. The germline V gene has CDR1 ENHRY and CDR2 SYGVKD. For the CDR3, the DNA is TGTGCCATCAGTGAGCCGGGACAGGGGTGGGACATAGGCAATCAGCCCCAGCATTTT. Its translation: CAISEPGQGWDIGNQPQHF.

The gene calls are TRBV19 and TRBJ2-1; 12 bases align to TRBD2. CDR1 is LNHDA and CDR2 is SQIVND in the germline V gene (reference sequence). The CDR3 is 15 amino acids. V was pared by 3 bases and J by 6 bases, with 3 bases of the junction left unmatched. The CDR3 DNA follows: TGTGCCAGTAGTATGGGACTAGCGGGTACCAATGAGCAGTTCTTC. Translated, it gives CASSMGLAGTNEQFF.